This is a list of T cell receptor beta chains from one sample in a study of T cells after yellow fever vaccination. One entry per CDR3 protein, called by TCRdb with MiXCR from the 5' RACE reads. The sample includes 400,000 to 650,000 distinct CDR3 sequences, 20% to 25% seen only once; the top ten take about a sixth. Material: PBMCs, obtained roughly 20 days after the first yellow fever vaccination. The receptors stem from a man between 18 and 29 years old who received the YFV17D yellow fever vaccine. The CDR3 runs from the conserved cysteine through the conserved F or W. The D gene is left open where the match is weak. The size of a clone is reported for some rows only, either as once, few or many, or as a class for expanded clones.

>-|TRBV6-4|many|13|TRBJ1-1
CASSDQPNTEAFF
TGTGCCAGCAGTGACCAGCCGAACACTGAAGCTTTCTTT
>-|TRBV24-1|few|15|TRBJ1-5
CATSDQGQGVQPQHF
TGTGCCACCAGTGATCAAGGCCAAGGAGTTCAGCCCCAGCATTTT
>-|TRBV6-1|few|14|TRBJ2-2
CASRGRSNTGELFF
TGTGCCAGCAGGGGCAGGTCGAACACCGGGGAGCTGTTTTTT
>-|TRBV5-1|-|11|TRBJ2-7
CASSFDDEQYF
TGCGCCAGCAGCTTTGACGACGAGCAGTACTTC
>-|TRBV7-9|-|17|TRBJ2-1
CASSTPRGRGAYNEQFF
TGTGCCAGCAGCACCCCCCGAGGGAGGGGGGCCTACAATGAGCAGTTCTTC
>TRBD1|TRBV7-2|few|16|TRBJ2-4
CASSLVARGLGNIQYF
TGTGCCAGCAGCTTAGTGGCGAGGGGGCTAGGGAACATTCAGTACTTC
>-|TRBV5-1|-|15|TRBJ2-1
CASSLDISSGNEQFF
TGCGCCAGCAGCTTGGACATCTCATCGGGAAATGAGCAGTTCTTC
>TRBD1|TRBV19|-|16|TRBJ2-7
CASSLRGTGAPYEQYF
TGTGCCAGTAGTCTTAGGGGGACAGGGGCGCCCTACGAGCAGTACTTC
>-|TRBV4-2|-|17|TRBJ2-1
CASSQEGGLSPYNEQFF
TGTGCCAGCAGCCAAGAGGGGGGCCTAAGCCCGTACAATGAGCAGTTCTTC
>TRBD2|TRBV4-1|few|16|TRBJ2-1
CASSQASGGKGGEQFF
TGCGCCAGCAGCCAAGCTAGCGGGGGGAAGGGTGGTGAGCAGTTCTTC
>-|TRBV7-8|-|14|TRBJ2-2
CASSFPGYTGELFF
TGTGCCAGCAGCTTTCCAGGGTACACCGGGGAGCTGTTTTTT
>-|TRBV20-1|few|16|TRBJ1-5
CSAREPPRASNQPQHF
TGCAGTGCTAGAGAACCCCCCAGGGCGAGCAATCAGCCCCAGCATTTT
>-|TRBV29-1|-|12|TRBJ2-3
CSAGRSWDTQYF
TGCAGCGCCGGCCGAAGTTGGGATACGCAGTATTTT
>TRBD1|TRBV7-2|few|14|TRBJ1-2
CASSSKTGGYGYTF
TGTGCCAGCAGCTCTAAGACAGGGGGCTATGGCTACACCTTC
>-|TRBV5-1|few|14|TRBJ1-6
CASRAGEYNSPLHF
TGCGCCAGCAGAGCTGGCGAGTATAATTCACCCCTCCACTTT
>TRBD2|TRBV5-1|-|14|TRBJ2-3
CATRAGGQTDTQYF
TGCGCCACCCGAGCGGGGGGGCAGACAGATACGCAGTATTTT
>-|TRBV9|many|11|TRBJ2-1
CASSAGNEQFF
TGTGCCAGCAGCGCGGGCAATGAGCAGTTCTTC
>-|TRBV29-1|-|16|TRBJ2-4
CSVEVGREWAKNIQYF
TGCAGCGTTGAAGTGGGCAGGGAGTGGGCCAAAAACATTCAGTACTTC
>-|TRBV9|-|15|TRBJ1-1
CASSVESRMNTEAFF
TGTGCCAGCAGCGTAGAATCTAGGATGAACACTGAAGCTTTCTTT
>TRBD1|TRBV7-2|-|16|TRBJ1-5
CASSLQGVHSNQPQHF
TGTGCCAGCAGCCTACAGGGGGTACATAGCAATCAGCCCCAGCATTTT
>TRBD2|TRBV4-3|few|16|TRBJ2-3
CASSQDGGGATDTQYF
TGCGCCAGCAGCCAAGACGGCGGGGGGGCAACAGATACGCAGTATTTT
>-|TRBV5-1|few|13|TRBJ1-1
CASSFMGSTEAFF
TGCGCCAGCAGCTTCATGGGGTCCACTGAAGCTTTCTTT
>TRBD2|TRBV20-1|few|15|TRBJ2-7
CSARDPGLHSYEQYF
TGCAGTGCTAGAGATCCGGGACTACACTCCTACGAGCAGTACTTC
>-|TRBV5-1|few|14|TRBJ2-7
CASSLAAGSREQYF
TGCGCCAGCAGCTTGGCGGCAGGGTCACGCGAGCAGTACTTC
>TRBD1|TRBV23-1|-|13|TRBJ2-7
CASSNRGSYEQYF
TGCGCCAGCAGTAACAGGGGCTCCTACGAGCAGTACTTC
>-|TRBV5-6|few|16|TRBJ2-1
CASSLGPPGGDNEQFF
TGTGCCAGCAGCTTGGGCCCCCCGGGGGGCGACAATGAGCAGTTCTTC
>-|TRBV25-1|-|16|TRBJ1-3
CASSEIGTAGGNTIYF
TGTGCCAGCAGTGAAATTGGCACGGCCGGCGGGAACACCATATATTTT
>-|TRBV29-1|once|15|TRBJ1-1
CSVEPGLKGNTEAFF
TGCAGCGTTGAGCCGGGGCTGAAGGGGAACACTGAAGCTTTCTTT
>TRBD2|TRBV10-3|many|12|TRBJ2-3
CAGGGRTDTQYF
TGTGCCGGGGGGGGACGCACAGATACGCAGTATTTT
>TRBD1|TRBV5-1|few|16|TRBJ2-1
CASSWGTGDNYNEQFF
TGCGCCAGCAGCTGGGGGACAGGGGACAACTACAATGAGCAGTTCTTC
>-|TRBV20-1|-|14|TRBJ1-2
CSARVGWTNYGYTF
TGCAGTGCTAGAGTGGGGTGGACTAACTATGGCTACACCTTC
>-|TRBV20-1|few|14|TRBJ1-6
CSAPQPGGNSPLHF
TGCAGTGCGCCGCAGCCAGGTGGCAATTCACCCCTCCACTTT
>-|TRBV7-6|few|13|TRBJ1-5
CASSLSVSQPQHF
TGTGCCAGCAGCTTATCTGTGTCTCAGCCCCAGCATTTT
>-|TRBV6-2/TRBV6-3|-|15|TRBJ1-1
CASTKTVSTDTEAFF
TGTGCCAGCACTAAGACAGTCTCAACAGACACTGAAGCTTTCTTT
>-|TRBV30|-|12|TRBJ1-1
CAWTGPWGEAFF
TGTGCCTGGACAGGGCCATGGGGTGAAGCTTTCTTT
>TRBD2|TRBV25-1|-|15|TRBJ2-1
CASSEGLAGAYEQFF
TGTGCCAGCAGTGAAGGGCTAGCGGGGGCTTATGAGCAGTTCTTC
>-|TRBV9|-|18|TRBJ2-2
CASSEIPQGYYMAGELFF
TGTGCCAGCAGCGAGATCCCCCAGGGCTATTATATGGCCGGGGAGCTGTTTTTT
>-|TRBV29-1|few|12|TRBJ1-1
CSETQGNTEAFF
TGCAGCGAAACACAGGGGAACACTGAAGCTTTCTTT
>TRBD1|TRBV7-2|few|15|TRBJ2-1
CASSLDRGSHNEQFF
TGTGCCAGCAGCCTGGACAGGGGGAGCCACAATGAGCAGTTCTTC
>-|TRBV14|many|17|TRBJ2-3
CASSQASRGWGTDTQYF
TGTGCCAGCAGCCAAGCGTCGCGGGGTTGGGGCACAGATACGCAGTATTTT
>TRBD2|TRBV4-1|-|17|TRBJ2-1
CASSQSLIAGKHNEQFF
TGCGCCAGCAGCCAATCCCTCATAGCGGGAAAACACAATGAGCAGTTCTTC
>-|TRBV20-1|-|14|TRBJ1-3
CSARAPSSGNTIYF
TGCAGTGCTAGAGCCCCTAGCTCTGGAAACACCATATATTTT
>-|TRBV19|few|13|TRBJ1-5
CASSGQWDQPQHF
TGTGCCAGTAGTGGGCAGTGGGATCAGCCCCAGCATTTT
>-|TRBV25-1|-|12|TRBJ1-5
CASSEGYQPQHF
TGTGCCAGCAGTGAGGGGTATCAGCCCCAGCATTTT
>-|TRBV19|few|15|TRBJ1-6
CARGTPKVYNSPLHF
TGTGCCAGAGGGACACCGAAAGTCTATAATTCACCCCTCCACTTT
>-|TRBV7-6|many|16|TRBJ2-2
CASSPGSGTNTGELFF
TGTGCCAGCAGCCCAGGGTCGGGGACGAACACCGGGGAGCTGTTTTTT
>-|TRBV4-1|few|15|TRBJ2-1
CASRTPRGRDNEQFF
TGCGCCAGCAGAACCCCTCGGGGAAGGGACAATGAGCAGTTCTTC
>TRBD1|TRBV7-6|-|12|TRBJ2-3
CASQGDTDTQYF
TGTGCCAGCCAGGGGGACACAGATACGCAGTATTTT
>-|TRBV4-1|-|19|TRBJ2-3
CASSQTRVRQGGGTDTQYF
TGCGCCAGCAGCCAAACCCGGGTACGGCAGGGCGGGGGCACAGATACGCAGTATTTT
>TRBD2|TRBV7-2|-|14|TRBJ2-7
CASSYSGGAYEQYF
TGTGCCAGCAGCTATAGCGGGGGGGCCTACGAGCAGTACTTC
>-|TRBV11-2|few|17|TRBJ1-4
CASSLKRGASVLEKLFF
TGTGCCAGCAGCCTAAAACGGGGGGCATCGGTGCTGGAAAAACTGTTTTTT